This T cell receptor beta chain is from a study of low-dose radiotherapy and immunotherapy resistance in tumors. For the study at large: A total of 6.5 Gy was given to Cohort 1 as 0.5 Gy per fraction every 2 weeks. It was every two weeks, one day before radiation and immunotherapy, that intravenous cyclophosphamide 200 mg/m2 was given.

Stated time point: before trial treatment. Donors were given nivolumab, ipilimumab, aspirin, low-dose cyclophosphamide and low-dose radiotherapy. The CDR3 contains 15 residues. V lost 4 bases, J lost 0 bases, and 11 bases lay in between. Germline CDR1 is LNHDA and CDR2 is SQIVND (reference sequence). Alpha- and beta-chain coverage of first-strand cDNA came from TRAV- and TRBV-specific primers. TCRs underwent 15 to 25 PCR cycles of amplification with a constant-region primer and V-primer adapter. TCRdb re-analysed the reads in MiXCR, keeping a single row per CDR3 protein. The table has 60,000 to 90,000 distinct CDR3 sequences, around 30% seen once; the top ten hold approximately 12%.

The sequence came from a female donor with ovarian cancer. The material sequenced was PBMCs, taken before treatment. This chain joins TRBV19 and TRBJ2-3; possible D gene TRBD1, 5 bases. CDR3 DNA: TGTGCCAGTAGTAAGTGGGGCTCTAGCACAGATACGCAGTATTTT. Encoded protein: CASSKWGSSTDTQYF.